This is a list of T cell receptor beta chains from one sample in a study of control samples from healthy donors and cancer patients. Using immunoSEQ multiplex PCR, the repertoire was profiled, and TCRdb retains in-frame clones only, with some absent. The repertoire holds roughly 94,000 clones, with roughly 80% as singletons. The specimen was PBMCs. These receptor sequences come from a man between 65 and 79 years old with lung cancer. CDR3s include the opening cysteine and the closing phenylalanine or tryptophan. The D gene is left open where the match is weak. Some rows have no size entry. The others give once, few or many, or a class for an expanded clone.

cdr3_length: 12; v_call: TRBV10-2; clone_size: few; j_call: TRBJ1-1; d_call: .; cdr3_aa: CASGPGNTEAFF; cdr3_nt: TGCGCCAGCGGGCCGGGGAACACTGAAGCTTTCTTT
cdr3_length: 12; v_call: TRBV28; clone_size: few; j_call: TRBJ1-5; d_call: .; cdr3_aa: CASRQNEKPQHF; cdr3_nt: TGTGCCAGCCGACAGAACGAGAAGCCCCAGCATTTT
cdr3_length: 15; v_call: TRBV19; clone_size: .; j_call: TRBJ2-2; d_call: .; cdr3_aa: CASSIVGGLAGELFF; cdr3_nt: TGTGCCAGTAGTATAGTTGGGGGGCTGGCCGGGGAGCTGTTTTTT
cdr3_length: 15; v_call: TRBV5-1; clone_size: .; j_call: TRBJ1-4; d_call: TRBD1; cdr3_aa: CASRSLGQGWEKLFF; cdr3_nt: TGCGCCAGCAGGTCCCTGGGACAGGGATGGGAAAAACTGTTTTTT
cdr3_length: 19; v_call: TRBV15; clone_size: .; j_call: TRBJ1-1; d_call: TRBD1; cdr3_aa: CATSRGPGDRGLSGTEAFF; cdr3_nt: TGTGCCACCAGCAGAGGACCAGGGGACAGGGGTTTATCTGGCACTGAAGCTTTCTTT
cdr3_length: 16; v_call: TRBV6-1; clone_size: .; j_call: TRBJ2-7; d_call: TRBD1; cdr3_aa: CASSEDRTGLVGEQYF; cdr3_nt: TGTGCCAGCAGTGAAGATAGGACAGGGTTAGTAGGCGAGCAGTACTTC
cdr3_length: 14; v_call: TRBV5-1; clone_size: .; j_call: TRBJ2-2; d_call: .; cdr3_aa: CASSPETNTGELFF; cdr3_nt: TGCGCCAGCAGCCCCGAGACAAACACCGGGGAGCTGTTTTTT
cdr3_length: 12; v_call: TRBV6-6; clone_size: once; j_call: TRBJ2-5; d_call: .; cdr3_aa: CASKGSQETQYF; cdr3_nt: TGTGCCAGCAAGGGCAGCCAAGAGACCCAGTACTTC
cdr3_length: 15; v_call: TRBV19; clone_size: .; j_call: TRBJ1-5; d_call: .; cdr3_aa: CASSPWEGRNQPQHF; cdr3_nt: TGTGCCAGTAGTCCCTGGGAAGGCCGCAATCAGCCCCAGCATTTT
cdr3_length: 15; v_call: TRBV6-5; clone_size: .; j_call: TRBJ1-6; d_call: TRBD1; cdr3_aa: CASSYGQGAGSPLHF; cdr3_nt: TGTGCCAGCAGTTACGGGCAGGGGGCCGGTTCACCCCTCCACTTT
cdr3_length: 13; v_call: TRBV19; clone_size: .; j_call: TRBJ2-5; d_call: TRBD2; cdr3_aa: CASQTSGQETQYF; cdr3_nt: TGTGCCAGCCAGACTAGCGGCCAAGAGACCCAGTACTTC
cdr3_length: 16; v_call: TRBV20-1; clone_size: .; j_call: TRBJ1-5; d_call: .; cdr3_aa: CSASGRRRGEDQPQHF; cdr3_nt: TGCAGTGCTAGTGGTCGTAGAAGGGGAGAGGATCAGCCCCAGCATTTT
cdr3_length: 17; v_call: TRBV7-6; clone_size: .; j_call: TRBJ2-3; d_call: TRBD1; cdr3_aa: CASSLAPTGDSTDTQYF; cdr3_nt: TGTGCCAGCAGCTTAGCGCCCACAGGGGACAGCACAGATACGCAGTATTTT
cdr3_length: 14; v_call: TRBV3-1/TRBV3-2; clone_size: .; j_call: TRBJ2-7; d_call: .; cdr3_aa: CASRARGALYEQYF; cdr3_nt: TGTGCCAGCAGAGCTAGGGGGGCCCTCTACGAGCAGTACTTC
cdr3_length: 18; v_call: TRBV21-1; clone_size: .; j_call: TRBJ2-5; d_call: .; cdr3_aa: CASSPGLAGGQGKETQYF; cdr3_nt: TGTGCCAGCAGCCCGGGACTAGCGGGGGGGCAGGGGAAAGAGACCCAGTACTTC
cdr3_length: 14; v_call: TRBV29-1; clone_size: few; j_call: TRBJ1-2; d_call: .; cdr3_aa: CSVDGGRGDYGYTF; cdr3_nt: TGCAGCGTTGACGGAGGGCGGGGAGACTATGGCTACACCTTC
cdr3_length: 15; v_call: TRBV4-3; clone_size: .; j_call: TRBJ2-2; d_call: .; cdr3_aa: CASSLRTSPTGELFF; cdr3_nt: TGCGCCAGCAGCCTGAGAACTAGTCCCACCGGGGAGCTGTTTTTT
cdr3_length: 13; v_call: TRBV29-1; clone_size: .; j_call: TRBJ2-3; d_call: .; cdr3_aa: CSAARGDTDTQYF; cdr3_nt: TGCAGCGCAGCCCGCGGGGACACAGATACGCAGTATTTT
cdr3_length: 17; v_call: TRBV24-1; clone_size: .; j_call: TRBJ2-1; d_call: TRBD2; cdr3_aa: CATSDRSGTSGYNEQFF; cdr3_nt: TGTGCCACCAGCGATCGCTCCGGGACTAGCGGCTACAATGAGCAGTTCTTC
cdr3_length: 13; v_call: TRBV29-1; clone_size: .; j_call: TRBJ1-1; d_call: TRBD1; cdr3_aa: CSVSDRGNTEAFF; cdr3_nt: TGCAGCGTTTCGGACAGGGGGAACACTGAAGCTTTCTTT
cdr3_length: 14; v_call: TRBV27; clone_size: .; j_call: TRBJ1-1; d_call: .; cdr3_aa: CASSRYTGNTEAFF; cdr3_nt: TGTGCCAGCAGTCGATATACGGGGAACACTGAAGCTTTCTTT
cdr3_length: 13; v_call: TRBV10-2; clone_size: .; j_call: TRBJ2-7; d_call: TRBD1; cdr3_aa: CASSFDRDYEQYF; cdr3_nt: TGCGCCAGCAGTTTTGACAGGGACTACGAGCAGTACTTC
cdr3_length: 13; v_call: TRBV19; clone_size: .; j_call: TRBJ1-1; d_call: .; cdr3_aa: CASSIVQGTEAFF; cdr3_nt: TGTGCCAGTAGTATAGTGCAGGGCACTGAAGCTTTCTTT
cdr3_length: 12; v_call: TRBV7-7; clone_size: .; j_call: TRBJ2-5; d_call: .; cdr3_aa: CASSLLGGTQYF; cdr3_nt: TGTGCTAGCAGCTTACTGGGGGGTACCCAGTACTTC
cdr3_length: 13; v_call: TRBV5-1; clone_size: .; j_call: TRBJ2-5; d_call: .; cdr3_aa: CASSLLRGETQYF; cdr3_nt: TGCGCCAGCAGCTTATTAAGGGGCGAGACCCAGTACTTC
cdr3_length: 16; v_call: TRBV9; clone_size: .; j_call: TRBJ2-3; d_call: TRBD2; cdr3_aa: CASSVSLAGTGDTQYF; cdr3_nt: TGTGCCAGCAGCGTTTCACTAGCGGGGACGGGAGATACGCAGTATTTT
cdr3_length: 14; v_call: TRBV18; clone_size: .; j_call: TRBJ1-5; d_call: TRBD1; cdr3_aa: CASSPDRGEQPQHF; cdr3_nt: TGTGCCAGCTCACCCGACAGGGGGGAACAGCCCCAGCATTTT
cdr3_length: 11; v_call: TRBV12-3/TRBV12-4; clone_size: .; j_call: TRBJ1-1; d_call: .; cdr3_aa: CASSFLDRAFF; cdr3_nt: TGTGCCAGCAGTTTTTTGGACAGAGCTTTCTTT
cdr3_length: 15; v_call: TRBV27; clone_size: .; j_call: TRBJ1-2; d_call: TRBD1; cdr3_aa: CASSLFDRGVDGYTF; cdr3_nt: TGTGCCAGCAGTTTATTTGACAGGGGGGTAGATGGCTACACCTTC
cdr3_length: 13; v_call: TRBV19; clone_size: .; j_call: TRBJ1-2; d_call: .; cdr3_aa: CASSPSRDYGYTF; cdr3_nt: TGTGCCAGTAGTCCCTCCAGGGACTATGGCTACACCTTC
cdr3_length: 17; v_call: TRBV19; clone_size: .; j_call: TRBJ1-6; d_call: TRBD1; cdr3_aa: CASSRLRDRVKNSPLHF; cdr3_nt: TGTGCCAGTAGTAGACTCCGGGACAGGGTGAAAAATTCACCCCTCCACTTT
cdr3_length: 14; v_call: TRBV6-5; clone_size: .; j_call: TRBJ2-2; d_call: TRBD2; cdr3_aa: CASSWGGATGELFF; cdr3_nt: TGTGCCAGCAGTTGGGGGGGAGCCACCGGGGAGCTGTTTTTT
cdr3_length: 14; v_call: TRBV2; clone_size: once; j_call: TRBJ2-5; d_call: .; cdr3_aa: CASSVVAGIETQYF; cdr3_nt: TGTGCCAGCAGTGTAGTCGCGGGGATAGAGACCCAGTACTTC
cdr3_length: 13; v_call: TRBV5-6; clone_size: .; j_call: TRBJ2-7; d_call: .; cdr3_aa: CASSLGQTVRQYF; cdr3_nt: TGTGCCAGCAGCTTGGGACAGACTGTAAGGCAGTACTTC
cdr3_length: 17; v_call: TRBV27; clone_size: .; j_call: TRBJ1-6; d_call: .; cdr3_aa: CASRPTGNRGPNSPLHF; cdr3_nt: TGTGCCAGCAGACCTACAGGGAATCGGGGACCTAATTCACCCCTCCACTTT
cdr3_length: 16; v_call: TRBV5-5; clone_size: .; j_call: TRBJ2-2; d_call: .; cdr3_aa: CASASPVRVSTGELFF; cdr3_nt: TGTGCCAGCGCCTCACCCGTCAGGGTTTCCACCGGGGAGCTGTTTTTT
cdr3_length: 13; v_call: TRBV12-3/TRBV12-4; clone_size: .; j_call: TRBJ2-3; d_call: TRBD2; cdr3_aa: CASRRGGRDTQYF; cdr3_nt: TGTGCCAGCCGGCGGGGGGGCCGAGATACGCAGTATTTT
cdr3_length: 15; v_call: TRBV10-1; clone_size: once; j_call: TRBJ2-5; d_call: .; cdr3_aa: CASSPIAGSQETQYF; cdr3_nt: TGCGCCAGCAGTCCCATTGCGGGATCACAAGAGACCCAGTACTTC
cdr3_length: 16; v_call: TRBV5-1; clone_size: .; j_call: TRBJ1-3; d_call: .; cdr3_aa: CASSFGSRGAGNTIYF; cdr3_nt: TGCGCCAGCAGCTTCGGGTCCCGGGGAGCAGGAAACACCATATATTTT
cdr3_length: 12; v_call: TRBV12-3/TRBV12-4; clone_size: .; j_call: TRBJ2-2; d_call: .; cdr3_aa: CASSFEVGELFF; cdr3_nt: TGTGCCAGCAGTTTTGAGGTGGGGGAGCTGTTTTTT
cdr3_length: 15; v_call: TRBV5-1; clone_size: .; j_call: TRBJ2-7; d_call: TRBD1; cdr3_aa: CASQRSGTGSSEQYF; cdr3_nt: TGCGCCAGCCAAAGGTCCGGGACAGGGTCCTCCGAGCAGTACTTC
cdr3_length: 16; v_call: TRBV18; clone_size: .; j_call: TRBJ1-1; d_call: TRBD1; cdr3_aa: CASSPPGLRGSTEAFF; cdr3_nt: TGTGCCAGCTCACCACCGGGGCTCAGGGGGAGCACTGAAGCTTTCTTT
cdr3_length: 17; v_call: TRBV4-1; clone_size: .; j_call: TRBJ2-3; d_call: TRBD1; cdr3_aa: CASSPVAGQGAEGTQYF; cdr3_nt: TGCGCCAGCAGCCCCGTTGCGGGACAGGGGGCCGAGGGGACGCAGTATTTT
cdr3_length: 17; v_call: TRBV14; clone_size: .; j_call: TRBJ2-3; d_call: TRBD2; cdr3_aa: CASSQGPWRGSTDTQYF; cdr3_nt: TGTGCCAGCAGCCAAGGCCCTTGGCGGGGGAGCACAGATACGCAGTATTTT
cdr3_length: 13; v_call: TRBV19; clone_size: .; j_call: TRBJ2-6; d_call: .; cdr3_aa: CASRSSGANVLTF; cdr3_nt: TGTGCCAGTAGGAGCTCTGGGGCCAACGTCCTGACTTTC
cdr3_length: 13; v_call: TRBV24-1; clone_size: .; j_call: TRBJ1-2; d_call: .; cdr3_aa: CATSDGGRYGYTF; cdr3_nt: TGTGCCACCAGTGATGGGGGACGCTATGGCTACACCTTC
cdr3_length: 23; v_call: TRBV9; clone_size: once; j_call: TRBJ1-2; d_call: TRBD1; cdr3_aa: CASSGGGATAPGTGKLSNYGYTF; cdr3_nt: TGTGCCAGCAGCGGGGGAGGCGCCACAGCCCCTGGGACAGGCAAACTGTCTAACTATGGCTACACCTTC
cdr3_length: 14; v_call: TRBV7-2; clone_size: .; j_call: TRBJ1-2; d_call: .; cdr3_aa: CASSLPTGFYGYTF; cdr3_nt: TGTGCCAGCAGCTTACCAACTGGGTTCTATGGCTACACCTTC
cdr3_length: 16; v_call: TRBV7-8; clone_size: .; j_call: TRBJ2-6; d_call: .; cdr3_aa: CASSSHRSSGANVLTF; cdr3_nt: TGTGCCAGCAGTTCTCACAGGAGCTCTGGGGCCAACGTCCTGACTTTC
cdr3_length: 12; v_call: TRBV21-1; clone_size: .; j_call: TRBJ1-1; d_call: .; cdr3_aa: CASSEGGTEAFF; cdr3_nt: TGTGCCAGCAGCGAGGGGGGCACTGAAGCTTTCTTT
cdr3_length: 14; v_call: TRBV19; clone_size: .; j_call: TRBJ1-1; d_call: .; cdr3_aa: CASSPSPGVTEAFF; cdr3_nt: TGTGCCAGTAGTCCAAGTCCCGGGGTTACTGAAGCTTTCTTT
cdr3_length: 13; v_call: TRBV12-3/TRBV12-4; clone_size: .; j_call: TRBJ2-2; d_call: TRBD1; cdr3_aa: CASTGTGSGELFF; cdr3_nt: TGTGCCAGCACCGGGACAGGGTCCGGGGAGCTGTTTTTT
cdr3_length: 13; v_call: TRBV19; clone_size: once; j_call: TRBJ1-1; d_call: .; cdr3_aa: CASSVPKATEAFF; cdr3_nt: TGTGCCAGTAGTGTCCCCAAGGCGACTGAAGCTTTCTTT
cdr3_length: 15; v_call: TRBV4-3; clone_size: .; j_call: TRBJ2-2; d_call: .; cdr3_aa: CASSLQGLGSGELFF; cdr3_nt: TGCGCCAGCAGCTTACAGGGACTTGGAAGCGGGGAGCTGTTTTTT
cdr3_length: 14; v_call: TRBV11-2; clone_size: few; j_call: TRBJ2-2; d_call: TRBD1; cdr3_aa: CASSLVQGAGELFF; cdr3_nt: TGTGCCAGCAGCTTAGTCCAGGGGGCCGGGGAGCTGTTTTTT
cdr3_length: 14; v_call: TRBV29-1; clone_size: once; j_call: TRBJ1-3; d_call: .; cdr3_aa: CSVVGGGGGNTIYF; cdr3_nt: TGCAGCGTTGTCGGCGGGGGAGGTGGAAACACCATATATTTT
cdr3_length: 16; v_call: TRBV4-1; clone_size: .; j_call: TRBJ2-7; d_call: TRBD2; cdr3_aa: CASSDRGPGLADEQYF; cdr3_nt: TGCGCCAGCAGCGACCGCGGTCCGGGACTAGCAGACGAGCAGTACTTC
cdr3_length: 15; v_call: TRBV7-2; clone_size: once; j_call: TRBJ2-7; d_call: TRBD2; cdr3_aa: CASSLQVGGVYEQYF; cdr3_nt: TGTGCCAGCAGCTTACAGGTGGGGGGGGTTTACGAGCAGTACTTC
cdr3_length: 16; v_call: TRBV4-1; clone_size: once; j_call: TRBJ2-2; d_call: .; cdr3_aa: CASSQDPQTDTGELFF; cdr3_nt: TGCGCCAGCAGCCAAGATCCCCAAACGGACACCGGGGAGCTGTTTTTT
cdr3_length: 13; v_call: TRBV10-3; clone_size: .; j_call: TRBJ2-1; d_call: .; cdr3_aa: CAISDILYNEQFF; cdr3_nt: TGTGCCATCAGTGATATCCTATACAATGAGCAGTTCTTC